Listed here are 17 T cell receptor beta chains from one sample, sequenced in a study of CXCR3-negative and CXCR3-positive naive CD8 T cells. Overall study results and limits: Hydrophobicity was higher for TRB CDR3s found in CXCR3-positive naive cells than in CXCR3-negative naive cells.

The libraries of TRB cDNA were prepared using 5' RACE with UMI labels. TCRdb reprocessed the 5' RACE reads, keeping one entry per CDR3 protein, no DNA. The listing contains about 120,000 distinct CDR3 sequences. Antigens of these TCRs are unknown. Sequencing was done on a sample of naive CXCR3+ CD8+ T cells from blood. Subset defined: CD45RO-CCR7+CD27+CD95- naive CD8+ T cells expressing CXCR3 (TNR3+). The source of these receptors is a human donor in good health. Some clones in this sample may be carry-over from other donors' samples.

V usage is TRBV9 and J usage is TRBJ2-7; there is no DNA to check the TCRdb D call of TRBD2. Germline values: CDR1 SGDLS, CDR2 YYNGEE. The CDR3 totals 15 residues. The CDR3 here is CASSPQRGGHYEQYF.

The rearrangement joins TRBV7-9 to TRBJ2-7. Germline CDR1 reads SEHNR; CDR2 reads FQNEAQ (reference sequence). The CDR3 contains 15 residues. CDR3: CASSLAYQGPYEQYF.

The chain recombines TRBV12-3 or TRBV12-4 with TRBJ2-7. The CDR3 runs 12 residues. The CDR3 is CASSFQVYEQYF.

The chain employs TRBV10-3 and TRBJ2-5; no DNA is available, so the TRBD1 call from TCRdb remains unchecked. Germline loops: CDR1 ENHRY, CDR2 SYGVKD. This CDR3 is 16 amino acids long. CDR3 in amino acids: CAISELGQKLQETQYF.

V gene TRBV7-9 combines with J gene TRBJ1-1. Germline V lookup: CDR1 SEHNR, CDR2 FQNEAQ (reference sequence). This CDR3 is 12 amino acids long. The CDR3 protein is CASRSDSGEAFF.

CDR3: CASSAFNTDTQYF. V is TRBV9 and J is TRBJ2-3. This CDR3 comprises 13 residues. CDR1 is SGDLS and CDR2 is YYNGEE in the germline V gene.

This chain links TRBV27 with TRBJ2-3; TCRdb indicates TRBD1, and absent DNA this call remains unverified. CDR3 length: 14 residues. The germline gives CDR1 MNHEY, CDR2 SMNVEV (reference sequence). The CDR3 is CVSSFQTGEGAQYF.

The chain employs TRBV6-1 and TRBJ2-7; checking the TCRdb D call of TRBD2 is not possible without DNA. Germline V CDR1 and CDR2: MNHNS, SASEGT. The CDR3 length is 12 residues. CDR3 loop: CASGIAGNEQYF.

The V gene is TRBV16, the J gene TRBJ2-2. Germline CDR1 KGHSY, CDR2 FQNENV. The CDR3 loop spans 13 amino acids. CDR3 in amino acids: CASSQLTTGELFF. The full variable domain, completed using reference TRBV16 and TRBJ2-2, is GEEVAQTPKHLVRGEGQKAKLYCAPIKGHSYVFWYQQVLKNEFKFLISFQNENVFDETGMPKERFSAKCLPNSPCSLEIQATKLEDSAVYFCASSQLTTGELFFGEGSRLTVL.

The chain recombines TRBV28 with TRBJ2-7; the D call from TCRdb, TRBD1, cannot be confirmed without DNA. This CDR3 comprises 15 residues. Per the germline V gene, CDR1 is MDHEN and CDR2 is SYDVKM. The CDR3 loop reads CASSPRGRNSYEQYF. Full variable domain (missing parts from reference TRBV28 and TRBJ2-7): DVKVTQSSRYLVKRTGEKVFLECVQDMDHENMFWYRQDPGLGLRLIYFSYDVKMKEKGDIPEGYSVSREKKERFSLILESASTNQTSMYLCASSPRGRNSYEQYFGPGTRLTVT.

The J gene is TRBJ2-1, the V gene TRBV6-2 or TRBV6-3; the D call of TRBD1 rests on TCRdb alone, since no DNA is present to check it. This CDR3 spans 14 amino acids. Germline V gene lookup returns CDR1 MNHEY and CDR2 SVGEGT. CDR3 in amino acids: CASSYQGAYNEQFF.

The chain recombines TRBV11-2 with TRBJ1-4; TCRdb names TRBD1, which stays unverified in the absence of DNA. The CDR3 is made up of 14 amino acids. Germline V CDR1 and CDR2: SGHAT, FQNNGV. This CDR3 is CASSSGTGREKLFF. The variable domain in full, with the rest retrieved from reference TRBV11-2 and TRBJ1-4, is EAGVAQSPRYKIIEKRQSVAFWCNPISGHATLYWYQQILGQGPKLLIQFQNNGVVDDSQLPKDRFSAERLKGVDSTLKIQPAKLEDSAVYLCASSSGTGREKLFFGSGTQLSVL.

The chain is built from TRBV20-1 and TRBJ2-1; TCRdb designates TRBD2, a call that cannot be tested without DNA. CDR1 and CDR2 (germline): DFQATT, SNEGSKA (reference sequence). The CDR3 has 15 residues. This CDR3 reads CSARELAGGYNEQFF.

V usage is TRBV28 and J usage is TRBJ2-7; TCRdb calls TRBD1, which cannot be checked without DNA. Germline values: CDR1 MDHEN, CDR2 SYDVKM. The CDR3 loop spans 12 amino acids. This CDR3 reads CASSQGAYEQYF.

This chain links TRBV29-1 with TRBJ1-1; with no DNA, the TCRdb D assignment of TRBD1 cannot be verified. This CDR3 contains 11 residues. CDR1 is SQVTM, CDR2 ANQGSEA, per germline. The CDR3 loop is CSGTQGLEAFF.

The chain joins TRBV4-3 to TRBJ2-5. CDR3 length: 13 residues. Germline CDR1 reads LGHNA; CDR2 reads YSLEER. This chain's CDR3 is CASSQGGQETQYF.

The rearrangement joins TRBV13 to TRBJ2-5; TCRdb designates TRBD1, a call that cannot be tested without DNA. Germline assignment: CDR1 PRHDT and CDR2 FYEKMQ (reference sequence). This CDR3 has 16 residues. The CDR3 loop is CASSLATGGGAGTQYF. Supplemented by reference TRBV13 and TRBJ2-5, the full variable domain reads AAGVIQSPRHLIKEKRETATLKCYPIPRHDTVYWYQQGPGQDPQFLISFYEKMQSDKGSIPDRFSAQQFSDYHSELNMSSLELGDSALYFCASSLATGGGAGTQYFGPGTRLLVL.